What follows is one T cell receptor (beta chain) and its context. Its antigen is not known. This sample also contains other DNA sequences that code for the same CDR3. This sample was taken from a study of shared clonotypes between healthy human individuals. Germline V gene sequence: CDR1 SGHTA, CDR2 FQGNSA. This CDR3 has 14 amino acids. With 5 bases clipped from V and 3 bases from J, the junction kept 3 bases outside the gene matches. Whole-study results and caveats: Among the subsets, naive ones generally showed larger estimated richness than memory ones. The sharing of approximately 5.1% of naive CD4 clonotypes was seen across a few donors. Some clonotypes were shared by all four sorted-subset donors, while others were not shared. The non-shared ones had lower generation probabilities than the shared ones.

Caucasian adults living in Nashville, Tennessee, provided all samples. The table came from immunoSEQ multiplex PCR; TCRdb's copy has only in-frame clones and leaves some out. The repertoire has some 2,000,000 clones, roughly 96% of them found once; the top ten carry more than 0.1%. What was sequenced was naive CD4+ T cells sorted from blood. Indicated subset: CD45RA+ positively selected. The source is a man between 18 and 35 years old in good health. V and J are TRBV7-2 and TRBJ2-3; 9 nucleotides line up with TRBD2. The CDR3 here is CASSRTSGTDTQYF. The DNA for the CDR3 is TGTGCCAGCAGCCGTACTAGCGGGACAGATACGCAGTATTTT.